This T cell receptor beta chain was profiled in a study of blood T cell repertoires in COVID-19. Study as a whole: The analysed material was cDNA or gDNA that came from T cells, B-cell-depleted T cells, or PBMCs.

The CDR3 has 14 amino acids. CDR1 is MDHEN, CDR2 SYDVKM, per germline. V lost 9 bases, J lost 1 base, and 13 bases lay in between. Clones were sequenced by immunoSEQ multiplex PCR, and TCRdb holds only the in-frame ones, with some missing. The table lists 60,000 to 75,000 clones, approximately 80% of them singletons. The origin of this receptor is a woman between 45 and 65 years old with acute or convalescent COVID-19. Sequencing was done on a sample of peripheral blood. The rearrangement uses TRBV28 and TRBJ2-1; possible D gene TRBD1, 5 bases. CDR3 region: CASSKGFSYNEQFF. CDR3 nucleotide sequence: TGTGCCAGTTCTAAGGGGTTTTCCTACAATGAGCAGTTCTTC.